Presented here are 3 T cell receptor beta chains from one specimen sequenced in a study of T cell clonotyping in hematopoietic cell transplantation (dated by TCRdb to about 2021). The meaning of the sample's time point label: 100 days after allo-HCT. Libraries were made using the immunoSEQ multiplex PCR assay. TCRdb stores this immuneACCESS table with in-frame sequences only. Part of the clones is absent; in the studies checked, under half of the shortfall reflects unresolved V genes, and no reason is known for the rest. For this sample there are 15,000 to 20,000 clones; approximately 87% appear just once. 3.5% to 5% of the sample is in the top ten clones. This specimen consisted of PBMCs, obtained 100 days after allogeneic stem cell transplant. Receptor source: a male patient aged 55-69 years who had an allogeneic stem cell transplant from a related donor, so the T cells may come from the graft donor. Some clones in this sample may be carry-over from other donors' samples.

The chain combines TRBV7-9 with TRBJ2-7; 7 bases map to TRBD1. Losses at the gene ends were 4 bases for V and 5 bases for J; bases not matched to a gene: 2. CDR3 size: 12 residues. The germline CDR1 and CDR2 sequences are SEHNR and FQNEAQ (reference sequence). The CDR3 bases are TGTGCCAGCAGCTCGACAGGGAACGAGCAGTACTTC. This sequence encodes CASSSTGNEQYF.

The chain joins TRBV5-1 to TRBJ2-5; TRBD2 aligns across 10 bases. Per germline, CDR1 SGHRS and CDR2 YFSETQ. V gave up 4 bases and J gave up 5 bases; unmatched junction bases: 5. CDR3 length: 14 amino acids. In DNA form, the CDR3 reads TGCGCCAGCAGCCTGAGCGGGGGGGTGGAGACCCAGTACTTC. It is translated as CASSLSGGVETQYF. Complete variable domain (other parts from reference TRBV5-1 and TRBJ2-5): KAGVTQTPRYLIKTRGQQVTLSCSPISGHRSVSWYQQTPGQGLQFLFEYFSETQRNKGNFPGRFSGRQFSNSRSEMNVSTLELGDSALYLCASSLSGGVETQYFGPGTRLLVL.

The chain employs TRBV11-1 and TRBJ2-3; 8 bases match TRBD2. The germline gives CDR1 SGHAT, CDR2 FQDESV (reference sequence). The CDR3 contains 15 residues. With 2 bases clipped from V and 2 bases from J, the junction kept 3 bases outside the gene matches. The CDR3 coding sequence is TGTGCCAGCAGCTTAACTAGCGGATTCACAGATACGCAGTATTTT. Its protein product is CASSLTSGFTDTQYF.